Following are 9 T cell receptor beta chains from one sample sequenced in a study of Graves' ophthalmopathy and Graves' hyperthyroidism. TCR beta CDR3 regions were amplified from RNA transcripts. First-round RT-PCR with HTBI primers preceded a second-round multiplex PCR. TCRdb processed the multiplex PCR reads anew with MiXCR; each CDR3 protein has one entry. The table lists approximately 410,000 distinct CDR3 sequences, approximately 15% of them singletons, with about 7.3% in the top ten. The material sequenced was peripheral blood. The source of these receptors is a woman under 30 with stable Graves' hyperthyroidism.

This clonotype has ten or more counts. The J gene is TRBJ1-2, the V gene TRBV10-3, with D possibly being TRBD1 (5 bases). From germline, CDR1 is ENHRY and CDR2 SYGVKD. This CDR3 is 14 amino acids long. V gave up 0 bases and J gave up 4 bases, with 9 bases separating them. CDR3 sequence reads: CAISESTVFYGYTF. The CDR3, as DNA: TGTGCCATCAGTGAGTCGACAGTCTTCTATGGCTACACCTTC.

This clonotype was counted at least ten times. The genes are TRBV2 and TRBJ1-5; D unresolved. CDR1 and CDR2 from the germline V gene are SNHLY and FYNNEI. V was cut by 3 bases and J by 4 bases, with 16 bases left in between. The CDR3 length is 16 residues. The CDR3: CASSERRAAINQPQHF. The CDR3 DNA reads as TGTGCCAGCAGTGAGCGTCGGGCAGCGATTAATCAGCCCCAGCATTTT.

This clonotype was seen a handful of times. This chain joins TRBV19 and TRBJ2-2; 8 positions agree with TRBD1. J lost 6 bases, V lost 6 bases, and 15 bases had no gene match. The CDR3 has 17 amino acids. CDR1 is LNHDA and CDR2 is SQIVND in the germline V gene (reference sequence). This CDR3 is CASSRWVAGGAPGELFF. The CDR3 region has the DNA TGTGCCAGTAGCCGATGGGTGGCAGGGGGCGCCCCCGGGGAGCTGTTTTTT.

This clonotype was counted ten times or more. The J gene is TRBJ1-1, the V gene TRBV20-1, with a tentative D call TRBD1 (6 bases). The V end lost 3 bases, the J end lost 6 bases, and 11 bases lay between the germline ends. Germline loops: CDR1 DFQATT, CDR2 SNEGSKA (reference sequence). This CDR3 is built from 12 residues. CDR3 sequence (DNA): TGCAGTGCTAGGGAGGGGGGCGCTGAAGCTTTCTTT. It is translated as CSAREGGAEAFF.

This clonotype came up many times. J is TRBJ1-2 and V is TRBV10-2, with 10 bases identical to TRBD1. The V and J ends lost 8 bases and 6 bases, in that order; junction bases with no gene match: 9. Germline CDR1 reads WSHSY; CDR2 reads SAAADI. There are 14 residues in the CDR3. CDR3 coding DNA: TGCGCCAGCGCCCAGGGGGGGACAGGGGATGGCTACACCTTC. Protein sequence: CASAQGGTGDGYTF.

This chain links TRBV12-3 or TRBV12-4 with TRBJ1-1; 11 bases agree with TRBD1. The CDR3 consists of 13 residues. With 5 bases clipped from V and 10 bases from J, the junction kept 6 bases outside the gene matches. CDR3: CASSLGQGATAFF. CDR3 bases: TGTGCCAGCAGTCTCGGACAGGGGGCTACAGCTTTCTTT.

There are a few counts of this clonotype. This CDR3 is missing its conserved last phenylalanine or tryptophan, likely due to a read error. The DNA is omitted, as the CDR3 cannot be located on it reliably, and the CDR3 follows TCRdb's listing. The chain recombines TRBV24-1 with TRBJ2-2; TRBD2, the D gene given by the table, was not confirmed from the DNA. Germline V gene sequence: CDR1 KGHDR, CDR2 SFDVKD. The CDR3 length equals 15 residues, ends included. The CDR3 protein is CATRSGTTNTGELCL.

This clonotype has ten or more counts. V and J are TRBV6-2 or TRBV6-3 and TRBJ1-1; 9 bases map to TRBD1. Trimming took 8 bases from V and 6 from J; bases not matched to a gene: 13. The CDR3 sequence is 15 residues long. CDR1 is MNHEY, CDR2 SVGEGT, per germline. For the CDR3, the DNA is TGTGCCAGCCGCGTGGGACAGGGACAGCCACCTGAAGCTTTCTTT. Amino acid sequence: CASRVGQGQPPEAFF.

This clonotype was seen at least ten times. This chain connects TRBV2 to TRBJ1-5, with 8 bases fitting TRBD1. The trim removed 6 bases at V and 7 bases at J, leaving 8 bases unmatched. This CDR3 spans 14 amino acids. Germline assignment: CDR1 SNHLY and CDR2 FYNNEI. CDR3 in amino acids: CASSEQGGWQPQHF. CDR3 nucleotides: TGTGCCAGCAGCGAACAGGGGGGATGGCAGCCCCAGCATTTT.